The source of this T cell receptor beta chain is a study of a mutant IDH1 vaccine in newly diagnosed glioma. Overall study context: Vaccine administration was initiated 4-6 weeks following radiotherapy alone, or with temozolomide cycles. Every participant had undergone radiotherapy, temozolomide, or both before, and most underwent both.

TCRdb keeps only in-frame clones here, not all; method: immunoSEQ multiplex PCR. This sample has about 65,000 clones, with about 88% found just once. Concerning this clone: Its antigen is as yet unknown.

Indicated time point: week 23, last vaccination. One vaccine dose held 300 ug of mutant IDH1 20-mer peptide and came with topical imiquimod. CDR1 is MGHDK and CDR2 is SYGVNS in the germline V gene. The CDR3 covers 18 residues. Trimming took off 4 bases at V and 0 bases at J, with 19 bases between the two ends. Study results and limitations: No link was apparently found between pseudoprogression and changes in top peripheral T cell clonotypes. Overall, around 94% of patients had vaccine-induced immune responses.

The rearrangement links TRBV25-1 to TRBJ1-3, with D perhaps TRBD1 (5 bases). This receptor was taken from a man between 25 and 39 years old with glioma. The starting material was PBMCs, obtained from a glioma patient whose treatment included an IDH1 peptide vaccine. CDR3 nucleotides: TGTGCCAGCAGTGGAAACCCCCCCCAGGGTCACTCTGGAAACACCATATATTTT. It encodes CASSGNPPQGHSGNTIYF.